This TCR beta chain was captured in a study of cytomegalovirus exposure and HLA in healthy donors. Study conclusions and caveats: Beyond CMV serostatus, there was no information to go on about immune exposure. In a later analysis, donors in an Asian-associated ancestry cluster reportedly had fewer N-insertions in productive TCRs than the cohort mean. In a later analysis, HLA-associated beta chains showed higher expansion and lower generation probabilities than comparable chains.

There are a few counts of this clone. Its antigen is unidentified. Donors were ostensibly healthy at sampling, although undocumented immune exposures were probable. The PCR employed 60 Vbeta primers together with 13 Jbeta primers. TCRdb's table, derived via immunoSEQ multiplex PCR, lists solely in-frame clones and lacks some. The sample includes fewer than 200,000 clones, 75% to 85% seen only once; the top ten take about 10%. Trimming took off 4 bases at V and 7 bases at J, with 7 bases between the two ends. The CDR3 length is 11 residues. Per the germline V gene, CDR1 is SGHTA and CDR2 is FQGTGA. The sequencing input was PBMCs. This sequence was found in a man aged 50 to 60 in good health and CMV-seropositive. The chain links TRBV7-3 to TRBJ1-1; D ambiguous. CDR3 loop: CASSSGSEAFF. The CDR3 nucleotides read TGTGCCAGCAGCTCCGGGAGTGAAGCTTTCTTT.